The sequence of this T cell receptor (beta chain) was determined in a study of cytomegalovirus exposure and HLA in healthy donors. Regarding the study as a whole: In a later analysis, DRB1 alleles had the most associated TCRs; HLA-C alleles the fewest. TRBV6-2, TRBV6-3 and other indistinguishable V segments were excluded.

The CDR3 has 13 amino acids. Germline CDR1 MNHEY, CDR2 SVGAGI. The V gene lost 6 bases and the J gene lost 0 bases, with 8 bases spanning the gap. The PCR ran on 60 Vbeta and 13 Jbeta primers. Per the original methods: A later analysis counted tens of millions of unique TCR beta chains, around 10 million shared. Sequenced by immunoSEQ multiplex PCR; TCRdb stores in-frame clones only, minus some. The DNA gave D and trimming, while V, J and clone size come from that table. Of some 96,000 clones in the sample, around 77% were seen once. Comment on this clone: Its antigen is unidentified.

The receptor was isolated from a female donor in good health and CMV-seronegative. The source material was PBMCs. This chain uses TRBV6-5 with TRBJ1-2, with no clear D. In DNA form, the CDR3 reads TGTGCCAGCAGGATAGGAGCTAACTATGGCTACACCTTC. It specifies CASRIGANYGYTF.